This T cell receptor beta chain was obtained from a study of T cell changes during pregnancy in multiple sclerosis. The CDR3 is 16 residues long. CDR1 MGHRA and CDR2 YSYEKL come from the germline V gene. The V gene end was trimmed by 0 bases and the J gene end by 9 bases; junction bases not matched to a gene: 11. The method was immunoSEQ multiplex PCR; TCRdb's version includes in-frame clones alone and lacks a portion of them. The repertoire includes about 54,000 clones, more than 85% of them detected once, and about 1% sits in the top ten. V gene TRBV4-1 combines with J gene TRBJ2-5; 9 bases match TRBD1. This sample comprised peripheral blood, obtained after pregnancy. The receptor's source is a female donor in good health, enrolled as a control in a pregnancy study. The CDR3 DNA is TGCGCCAGCAGCCAAGATGATTCTGTGGGGACAGGGTCCCAGTACTTC. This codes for CASSQDDSVGTGSQYF.